These T cell receptor beta chains were read from a single sample in a study of blood T cells in healthy people across ages. TCRdb re-derived calls from the 5' RACE reads in MiXCR, one entry per CDR3 protein. The top ten clones hold around 4% of a sample with about 1.5 million distinct CDR3 sequences, approximately 43% of them seen once. Sequencing used blood. The origin of the receptors is a woman aged 18 to 35 in good health. The CDR3 runs from the conserved cysteine through the conserved F or W. D genes are given only for firm matches. The size field is filled for only some rows; it gives once, few, many or a size class.

size	D	V	J	CDR3	DNA
-	-	TRBV7-6	TRBJ1-1	CASSFGPQGEAFF	TGTGCCAGCAGCTTTGGGCCCCAAGGGGAAGCTTTCTTT
-	-	TRBV20-1	TRBJ1-2	CSASQEVIYGYTF	TGCAGTGCTTCACAGGAGGTGATCTATGGCTACACCTTC
few	-	TRBV6-5	TRBJ1-2	CASGGSDTRYTF	TGTGCCAGTGGGGGATCTGACACCCGCTACACCTTC
-	-	TRBV6-1	TRBJ1-2	CASSKISLNRPPGYTF	TGTGCCAGCAGTAAAATTTCCCTTAACAGGCCCCCTGGCTACACCTTC
-	-	TRBV25-1	TRBJ2-5	CASTRTEGQETQYF	TGTGCCAGTACGCGGACAGAGGGCCAAGAGACCCAGTACTTC
-	-	TRBV6-5	TRBJ2-3	CASSYPRGRSADTQYF	TGTGCCAGCAGTTACCCACGGGGGAGGAGTGCAGATACGCAGTATTTT
-	-	TRBV11-2	TRBJ2-5	CASSTWANEQYF	TGTGCCAGCAGCACGTGGGCGAATGAGCAGTACTTC
few	-	TRBV12-3/TRBV12-4	TRBJ2-1	CASPPRAEGRLNEQFF	TGTGCCAGCCCCCCCCGGGCTGAGGGGAGGTTGAATGAGCAGTTCTTC
few	-	TRBV30	TRBJ2-1	CAWSVASEQFF	TGTGCCTGGAGTGTCGCATCTGAGCAGTTCTTC
few	TRBD2	TRBV27	TRBJ2-3	CASSFGGSTETQYF	TGTGCCAGCAGTTTCGGCGGGAGCACAGAGACGCAGTATTTT
few	TRBD2	TRBV7-9	TRBJ2-7	CASSTGLADYEQYF	TGTGCCAGCAGCACCGGACTAGCAGACTACGAGCAGTACTTC
-	-	TRBV3-1	TRBJ1-6	CASSQGSGVDSPLHF	TGTGCCAGCAGCCAAGGGTCTGGGGTGGATTCACCCCTCCACTTT
-	TRBD2	TRBV7-2	TRBJ2-3	CASSRKTSGGTAQHTQYF	TGTGCCAGCAGCCGAAAGACTAGCGGGGGGACTGCACAGCATACGCAGTATTTT
many	-	TRBV7-2	TRBJ2-7	CASSLGQGNEQYF	TGTGCCAGCAGTTTAGGCCAGGGGAACGAGCAGTACTTC
-	-	TRBV29-1	TRBJ2-5	CSVIPVLGGGETQYF	TGCAGCGTTATCCCGGTTTTAGGAGGTGGAGAGACCCAGTACTTC
-	-	TRBV20-1	TRBJ1-1	CSAGDFKGPREAFF	TGCAGTGCTGGAGATTTCAAAGGGCCTCGTGAAGCTTTCTTT
few	-	TRBV6-1	TRBJ2-1	CASSGWGLHYNEQFF	TGTGCCAGCAGCGGGTGGGGTTTGCACTACAATGAGCAGTTCTTC
-	-	TRBV6-6	TRBJ2-3	CASSYQGVGADTQYF	TGTGCCAGCAGTTACCAGGGAGTCGGAGCAGATACGCAGTATTTT
-	-	TRBV18	TRBJ2-5	CASSPSEYQETQYF	TGTGCCAGCTCCCCCTCAGAGTACCAAGAGACCCAGTACTTC
-	TRBD1	TRBV12-3/TRBV12-4	TRBJ1-2	CASPMDRLADGYTF	TGTGCCAGCCCCATGGACAGGTTGGCCGATGGCTACACCTTC
-	-	TRBV15	TRBJ2-4	CATSVSLAKNIQYF	TGTGCCACCAGCGTTAGCTTAGCCAAAAACATTCAGTACTTC
-	-	TRBV20-1	TRBJ2-5	CAAGAGPSGVQETQYF	TGCGCTGCTGGGGCGGGACCATCTGGCGTCCAAGAGACCCAGTACTTC
few	TRBD1	TRBV28	TRBJ2-3	CASSYGPRSGQREDTQYF	TGTGCCAGCAGCTACGGACCTCGGTCGGGACAGAGAGAAGATACGCAGTATTTT
few	-	TRBV5-1	TRBJ2-6	CASSLAAVAPYSGANVLTF	TGCGCCAGCAGCTTGGCCGCGGTTGCCCCTTACTCTGGGGCCAACGTCCTGACTTTC
-	TRBD2	TRBV20-1	TRBJ2-5	CSARDPSGSIFVETQYF	TGCAGTGCTAGAGATCCTAGCGGGAGTATTTTTGTAGAGACCCAGTACTTC
many	TRBD2	TRBV29-1	TRBJ2-3	CSAEQLAGGTDTQYF	TGCAGCGCGGAACAACTAGCGGGGGGGACAGATACGCAGTATTTT
once	TRBD1	TRBV27	TRBJ2-3	CASSFRGQGLTTDTQYF	TGTGCCAGCAGTTTCCGGGGACAGGGGCTTACCACAGATACGCAGTATTTT
-	-	TRBV6-2/TRBV6-3	TRBJ2-3	CASKRDSRKEGTQYF	TGTGCCAGCAAGCGGGACAGCCGAAAAGAGGGTACGCAGTATTTT
few	TRBD1	TRBV27	TRBJ1-2	CASSFLAGGRSGYTF	TGTGCCAGCAGTTTCTTGGCAGGGGGCAGGAGTGGCTACACCTTC
-	-	TRBV5-5	TRBJ2-7	CASSPYRPFRDEQYF	TGTGCCAGCAGCCCCTACAGACCGTTTAGGGACGAGCAGTACTTC
once	-	TRBV21-1	TRBJ1-5	CASSKPRPGTSNQPQHF	TGTGCCAGCAGCAAACCCCGGCCCGGGACCTCAAATCAGCCCCAGCATTTT
few	-	TRBV12-3/TRBV12-4	TRBJ2-4	CASSPRPETGIFQYF	TGTGCCAGCAGTCCCCGACCCGAGACCGGGATCTTTCAGTACTTC
-	-	TRBV25-1	TRBJ1-2	CASSKGLTYGYTF	TGTGCCAGCAGTAAGGGTCTTACTTATGGCTACACCTTC
-	-	TRBV3-1	TRBJ2-7	CASSQRLVYEQYF	TGTGCCAGCAGCCAAAGACTAGTCTACGAGCAGTACTTC
-	-	TRBV7-2	TRBJ2-2	CASSPGTDPNTGELFF	TGTGCCAGCAGCCCAGGGACTGACCCGAACACCGGGGAGCTGTTTTTT
-	-	TRBV20-1	TRBJ2-1	CSARSPTAYNEQFF	TGCAGTGCTAGAAGCCCGACCGCCTACAATGAGCAGTTCTTC
-	-	TRBV28	TRBJ1-6	CASSFTGLGNSPLHF	TGTGCCAGCAGTTTCACAGGACTCGGGAATTCACCCCTCCACTTT
once	TRBD2	TRBV20-1	TRBJ2-1	CSVTSGTYNEQFF	TGCAGTGTGACTAGCGGGACCTACAATGAGCAGTTCTTC
-	-	TRBV29-1	TRBJ2-1	CSVSDSLSYNELFF	TGCAGCGTTTCTGACAGCCTCTCCTACAATGAGCTGTTCTTC
-	TRBD2	TRBV27	TRBJ2-3	CASSGLAGGSTQYF	TGTGCCAGCAGCGGACTAGCGGGAGGGTCTACGCAGTATTTT
-	TRBD2	TRBV20-1	TRBJ2-1	CSATSGRGDNEQFF	TGCAGTGCAACTAGCGGGAGGGGAGACAATGAGCAGTTCTTC
-	TRBD1	TRBV7-9	TRBJ1-1	CASRRTGLGTEAFF	TGTGCCAGCAGACGGACAGGGCTGGGGACTGAAGCTTTCTTT
-	TRBD2	TRBV7-2	TRBJ2-5	CASSLLGASGRFSNEQYF	TGTGCCAGCAGCTTACTAGGGGCTAGCGGGAGGTTCTCTAATGAGCAGTACTTC
few	-	TRBV5-1	TRBJ2-7	CASSLSLVSEQYF	TGCGCCAGCAGCTTGTCTCTTGTCTCCGAGCAGTACTTC
-	TRBD2	TRBV10-2	TRBJ2-7	CASRVTSGTSYEQYF	TGCGCCAGCAGAGTGACTAGCGGGACCTCCTACGAGCAGTACTTC
-	TRBD1	TRBV9	TRBJ1-2	CASSAHPGQVIANYGYTF	TGTGCCAGCAGCGCACACCCGGGACAGGTGATAGCTAACTATGGCTACACCTTC
-	-	TRBV25-1	TRBJ1-2	CASSESAALYGYTF	TGTGCCAGCAGTGAATCAGCGGCACTCTATGGCTACACCTTC
-	-	TRBV7-9	TRBJ2-5	CAPPLAPLYNEQYF	TGTGCCCCCCCATTAGCGCCCCTATACAATGAGCAGTACTTC
few	-	TRBV6-5	TRBJ2-3	CASSDGRLNTDTQYF	TGTGCCAGCAGTGACGGACGGCTTAACACAGATACGCAGTATTTT
-	-	TRBV13	TRBJ2-1	CASSLDGDGADYNEQFF	TGTGCCAGCAGCTTAGATGGCGACGGGGCCGATTACAATGAGCAGTTCTTC
-	TRBD2	TRBV29-1	TRBJ2-7	CSVEGGGRGAYNEQYF	TGCAGCGTTGAAGGGGGGGGAAGGGGCGCCTACAATGAGCAGTACTTC
-	TRBD2	TRBV9	TRBJ2-7	CASSVGAGRGSYEQYF	TGTGCCAGCAGCGTAGGAGCGGGGCGGGGATCCTACGAGCAGTACTTC
-	-	TRBV12-5	TRBJ2-7	CASGPGRLTHYEQYF	TGTGCTAGTGGTCCCGGTAGGTTGACCCACTACGAGCAGTACTTC
-	-	TRBV4-3	TRBJ1-1	CASSQDGDLNTEAFF	TGCGCCAGCAGCCAAGATGGAGATTTGAACACTGAAGCTTTCTTT
-	-	TRBV11-2	TRBJ2-3	CASSSGRGTDMQYF	TGTGCCAGCAGCTCCGGACGTGGCACAGATATGCAGTATTTT
once	-	TRBV15	TRBJ2-5	CATSRRGQGRVEKTQYF	TGTGCCACCAGCAGAAGAGGCCAAGGCAGGGTCGAAAAGACCCAGTACTTC
once	-	TRBV29-1	TRBJ2-5	CSVAGRETQYF	TGCAGCGTTGCAGGAAGAGAGACCCAGTACTTC